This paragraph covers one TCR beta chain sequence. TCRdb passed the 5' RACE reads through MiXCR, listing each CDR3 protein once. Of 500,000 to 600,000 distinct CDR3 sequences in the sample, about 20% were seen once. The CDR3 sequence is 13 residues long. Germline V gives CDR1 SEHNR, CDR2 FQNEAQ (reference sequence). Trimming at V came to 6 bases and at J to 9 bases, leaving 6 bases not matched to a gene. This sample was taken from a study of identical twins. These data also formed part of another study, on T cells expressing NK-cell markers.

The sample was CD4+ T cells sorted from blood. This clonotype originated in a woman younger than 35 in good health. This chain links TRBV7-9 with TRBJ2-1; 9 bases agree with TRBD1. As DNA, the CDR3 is TGTGCCAGCAGACCGACAGGGGGGGGTGAGCAGTTCTTC. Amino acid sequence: CASRPTGGGEQFF.